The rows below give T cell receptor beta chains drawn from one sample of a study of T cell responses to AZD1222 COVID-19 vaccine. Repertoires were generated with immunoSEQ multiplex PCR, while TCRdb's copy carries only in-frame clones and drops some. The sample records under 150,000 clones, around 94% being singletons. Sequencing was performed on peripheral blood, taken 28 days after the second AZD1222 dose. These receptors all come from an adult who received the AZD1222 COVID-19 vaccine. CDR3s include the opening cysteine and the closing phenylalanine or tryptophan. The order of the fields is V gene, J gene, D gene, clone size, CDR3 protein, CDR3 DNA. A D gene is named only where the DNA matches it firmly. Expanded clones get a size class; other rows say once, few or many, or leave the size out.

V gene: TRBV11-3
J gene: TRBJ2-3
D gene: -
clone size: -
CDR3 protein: CASSPTAGTDTQYF
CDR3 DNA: TGTGCCAGCAGCCCTACTGCCGGCACAGATACGCAGTATTTT

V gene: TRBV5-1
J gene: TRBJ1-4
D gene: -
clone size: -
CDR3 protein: CASSLLDGGKLFF
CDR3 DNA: TGCGCCAGCAGCTTACTGGATGGGGGGAAACTGTTTTTT

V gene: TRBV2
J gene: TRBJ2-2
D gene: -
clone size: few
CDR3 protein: CASWTGGGELFF
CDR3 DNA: TGTGCCAGCTGGACTGGCGGAGGCGAGCTGTTTTTT

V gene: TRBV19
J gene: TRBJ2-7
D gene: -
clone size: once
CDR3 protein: CASSRNRVYEQYF
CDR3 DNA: TGTGCCAGTAGTAGAAACAGGGTCTACGAGCAGTACTTC

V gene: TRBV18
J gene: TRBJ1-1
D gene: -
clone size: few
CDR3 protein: CASSPPVKPIYTEAFF
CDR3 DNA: TGTGCCAGCTCACCACCTGTAAAACCTATCTACACTGAAGCTTTCTTT

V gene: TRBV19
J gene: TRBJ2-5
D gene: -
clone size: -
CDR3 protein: CASSIDGGHQETQYF
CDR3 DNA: TGTGCCAGTAGTATAGACGGGGGGCACCAAGAGACCCAGTACTTC

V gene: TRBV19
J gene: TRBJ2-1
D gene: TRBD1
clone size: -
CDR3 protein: CASSPRQGRSRDEQFF
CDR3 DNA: TGTGCCAGTAGTCCCCGACAGGGGCGGTCACGGGATGAGCAGTTCTTC

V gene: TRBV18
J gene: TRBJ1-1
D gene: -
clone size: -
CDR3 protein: CASLQNTEAFF
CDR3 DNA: TGTGCCAGCTTACAGAACACTGAAGCTTTCTTT

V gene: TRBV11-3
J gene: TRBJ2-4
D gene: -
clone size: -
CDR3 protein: CASSPRDGNIQYF
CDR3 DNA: TGTGCCAGCAGCCCCCGGGACGGAAACATTCAGTACTTC

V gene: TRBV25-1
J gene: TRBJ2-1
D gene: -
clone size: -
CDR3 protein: CASSDPWARRNEQFF
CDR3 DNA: TGTGCCAGCAGTGATCCCTGGGCCCGGCGGAATGAGCAGTTCTTC

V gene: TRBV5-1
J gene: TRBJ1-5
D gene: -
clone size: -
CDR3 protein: CASSLNSNQPQHF
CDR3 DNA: TGCGCCAGCAGCTTGAACAGCAATCAGCCCCAGCATTTT

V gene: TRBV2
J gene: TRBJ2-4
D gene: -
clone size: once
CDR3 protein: CASSLGVGIQYF
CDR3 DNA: TGTGCCAGCAGCCTGGGGGTGGGCATTCAGTACTTC

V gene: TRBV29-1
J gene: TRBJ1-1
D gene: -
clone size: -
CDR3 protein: CSAVKGGTEAFF
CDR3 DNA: TGCAGCGCTGTGAAGGGGGGCACTGAAGCTTTCTTT

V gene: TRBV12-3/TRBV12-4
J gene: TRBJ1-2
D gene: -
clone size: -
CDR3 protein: CASSPDRNYGYTF
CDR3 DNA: TGTGCCAGCAGCCCGGACAGAAACTATGGCTACACCTTC

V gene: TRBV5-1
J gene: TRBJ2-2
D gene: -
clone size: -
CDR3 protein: CASSRAVGELFF
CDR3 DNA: TGCGCCAGCAGTAGAGCGGTCGGGGAGCTGTTTTTT

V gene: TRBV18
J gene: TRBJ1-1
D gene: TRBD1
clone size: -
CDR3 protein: CASSTTGGTENTEAFF
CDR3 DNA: TGTGCCAGCTCAACGACAGGGGGCACGGAGAACACTGAAGCTTTCTTT

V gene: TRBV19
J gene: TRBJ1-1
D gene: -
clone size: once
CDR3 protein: CASTVGRGNTEAFF
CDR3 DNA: TGTGCCAGTACAGTCGGGCGGGGGAACACTGAAGCTTTCTTT

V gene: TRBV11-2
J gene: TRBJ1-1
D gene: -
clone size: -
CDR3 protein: CASSLGGGGYTEAFF
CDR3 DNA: TGTGCCAGCAGCCTCGGAGGGGGTGGGTACACTGAAGCTTTCTTT

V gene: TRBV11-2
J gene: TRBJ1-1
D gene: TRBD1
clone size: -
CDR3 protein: CASSFEGAVSEAFF
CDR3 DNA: TGTGCCAGCAGCTTTGAGGGGGCCGTCTCTGAAGCTTTCTTT

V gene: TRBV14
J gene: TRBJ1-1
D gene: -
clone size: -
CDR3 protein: CASSLSGDTEAFF
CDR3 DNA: TGTGCCAGCAGTTTATCGGGGGACACTGAAGCTTTCTTT

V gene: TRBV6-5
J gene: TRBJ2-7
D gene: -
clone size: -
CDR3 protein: CASSSPRDDEQYF
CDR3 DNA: TGTGCCAGCAGTTCCCCCCGGGACGACGAGCAGTACTTC

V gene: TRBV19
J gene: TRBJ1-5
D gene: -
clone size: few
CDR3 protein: CASSIAGALTHQPQHF
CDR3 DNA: TGTGCCAGTAGTATAGCAGGGGCCTTAACCCATCAGCCCCAGCATTTT

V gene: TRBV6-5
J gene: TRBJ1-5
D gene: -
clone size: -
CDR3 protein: CASNPEPSGVQPQHF
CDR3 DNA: TGTGCCAGCAACCCAGAGCCTTCTGGGGTTCAGCCCCAGCATTTT

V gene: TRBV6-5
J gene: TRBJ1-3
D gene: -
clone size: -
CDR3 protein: CASTNRGRGNTIYF
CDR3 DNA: TGTGCCAGCACAAACCGGGGCAGGGGAAACACCATATATTTT

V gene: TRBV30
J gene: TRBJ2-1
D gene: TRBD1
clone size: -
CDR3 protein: CAWSSKGDRDNEQFF
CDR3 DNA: TGTGCCTGGAGCTCTAAGGGGGACAGGGACAATGAGCAGTTCTTC

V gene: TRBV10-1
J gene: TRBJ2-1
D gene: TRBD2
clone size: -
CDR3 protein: CASSERLALDNEQFF
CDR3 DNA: TGCGCCAGCAGCGAGAGACTAGCCCTTGACAATGAGCAGTTCTTC

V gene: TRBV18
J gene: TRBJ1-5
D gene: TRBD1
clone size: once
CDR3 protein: CASSEGTDSNQPQHF
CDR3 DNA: TGTGCCAGCTCAGAAGGGACAGATAGCAATCAGCCCCAGCATTTT

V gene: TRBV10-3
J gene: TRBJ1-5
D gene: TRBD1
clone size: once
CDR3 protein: CAIQDRGNQPQHF
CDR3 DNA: TGTGCCATCCAGGACAGGGGCAATCAGCCCCAGCATTTT

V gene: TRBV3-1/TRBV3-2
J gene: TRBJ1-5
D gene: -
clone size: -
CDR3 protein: CASSQTNQPQHF
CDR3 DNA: TGTGCCAGCAGCCAAACGAACCAGCCCCAGCATTTT

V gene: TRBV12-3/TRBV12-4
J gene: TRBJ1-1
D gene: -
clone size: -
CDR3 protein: CASTPSGNTEAFF
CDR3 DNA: TGTGCCAGCACCCCATCCGGGAACACTGAAGCTTTCTTT

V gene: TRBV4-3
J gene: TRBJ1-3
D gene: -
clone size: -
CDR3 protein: CASSQTAGLSGNTIYF
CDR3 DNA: TGCGCCAGCAGCCAAACGGCGGGGCTCTCTGGAAACACCATATATTTT

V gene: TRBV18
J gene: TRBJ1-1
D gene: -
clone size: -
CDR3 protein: CASSPPAGTNTEAFF
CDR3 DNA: TGTGCCAGCTCACCACCGGCTGGGACTAACACTGAAGCTTTCTTT

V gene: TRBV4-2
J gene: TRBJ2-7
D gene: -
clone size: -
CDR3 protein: CASSQEDGNSYEQYF
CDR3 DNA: TGTGCCAGCAGCCAAGAGGACGGGAACTCCTACGAGCAGTACTTC

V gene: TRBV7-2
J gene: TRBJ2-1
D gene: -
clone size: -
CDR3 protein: CASSLALYNEQFF
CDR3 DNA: TGTGCCAGCAGCTTAGCCTTATACAATGAGCAGTTCTTC

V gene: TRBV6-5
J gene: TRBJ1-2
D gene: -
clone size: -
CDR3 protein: CASSYSGQSYGYTF
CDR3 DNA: TGTGCCAGCAGTTACTCAGGACAGAGCTATGGCTACACCTTC

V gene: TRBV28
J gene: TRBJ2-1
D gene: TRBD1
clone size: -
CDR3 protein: CATTTGQGAPGEQFF
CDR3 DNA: TGTGCCACTACCACAGGACAGGGGGCGCCCGGGGAGCAGTTCTTC

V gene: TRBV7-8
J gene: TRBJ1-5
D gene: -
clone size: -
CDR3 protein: CASSLAVGNQPQHF
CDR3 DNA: TGTGCCAGCAGCTTAGCGGTGGGCAATCAGCCCCAGCATTTT

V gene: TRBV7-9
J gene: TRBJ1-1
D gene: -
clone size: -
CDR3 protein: CASSRPGGYEAFF
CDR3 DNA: TGTGCCAGCAGCCGACCCGGGGGATATGAAGCTTTCTTT

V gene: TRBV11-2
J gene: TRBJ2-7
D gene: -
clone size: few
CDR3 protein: CASSPGAYEQYF
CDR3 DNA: TGTGCCAGCAGCCCCGGGGCCTACGAGCAGTACTTC

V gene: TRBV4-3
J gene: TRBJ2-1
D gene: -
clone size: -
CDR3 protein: CASSQFRDSSPDEQFF
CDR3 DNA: TGCGCCAGCAGCCAATTCCGGGACTCCAGTCCAGATGAGCAGTTCTTC

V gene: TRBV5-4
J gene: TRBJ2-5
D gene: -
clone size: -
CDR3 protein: CASSLAPTPPQETQYF
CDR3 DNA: TGTGCCAGCAGCTTGGCCCCTACACCGCCTCAAGAGACCCAGTACTTC

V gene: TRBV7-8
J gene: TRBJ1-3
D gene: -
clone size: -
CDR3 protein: CASSLWGDSGNTIYF
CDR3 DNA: TGTGCCAGCAGCCTATGGGGGGATTCTGGAAACACCATATATTTT

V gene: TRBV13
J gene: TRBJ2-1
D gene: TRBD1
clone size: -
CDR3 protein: CASTHRGAGYNEQFF
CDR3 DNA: TGTGCCAGCACCCACAGGGGGGCCGGGTACAATGAGCAGTTCTTC

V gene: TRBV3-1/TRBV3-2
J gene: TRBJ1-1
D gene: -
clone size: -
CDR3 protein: CASTLQGRYETEAFF
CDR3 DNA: TGTGCCAGCACCCTACAGGGAAGATACGAAACTGAAGCTTTCTTT

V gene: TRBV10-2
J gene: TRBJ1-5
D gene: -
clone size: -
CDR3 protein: CASSEVGAGQPQHF
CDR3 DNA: TGCGCCAGCAGTGAGGTGGGGGCTGGACAGCCCCAGCATTTT

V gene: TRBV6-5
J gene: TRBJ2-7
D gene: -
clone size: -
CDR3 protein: CASNPEWGSYEQYF
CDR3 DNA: TGTGCCAGCAACCCAGAATGGGGGAGCTACGAGCAGTACTTC

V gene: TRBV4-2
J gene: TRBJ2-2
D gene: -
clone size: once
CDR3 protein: CASSRLVGAGELFF
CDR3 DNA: TGTGCCAGCAGCCGTCTGGTCGGCGCCGGGGAGCTGTTTTTT

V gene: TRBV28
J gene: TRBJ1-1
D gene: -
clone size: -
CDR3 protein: CASSTGARTEAFF
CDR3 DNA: TGTGCCAGCAGTACGGGGGCGCGCACTGAAGCTTTCTTT

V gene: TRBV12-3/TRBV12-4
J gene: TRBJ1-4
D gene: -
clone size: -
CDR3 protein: CASSRTNEKLFF
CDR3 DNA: TGTGCCAGCAGTCGTACTAATGAAAAACTGTTTTTT

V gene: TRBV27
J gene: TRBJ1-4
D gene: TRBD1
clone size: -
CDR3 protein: CASLDRKGEKLFF
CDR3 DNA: TGTGCCAGCCTGGACAGGAAGGGTGAAAAACTGTTTTTT

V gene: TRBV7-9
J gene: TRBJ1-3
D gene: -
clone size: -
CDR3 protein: CASSPPRAGSGNTIYF
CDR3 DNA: TGTGCCAGCAGCCCCCCGAGGGCTGGATCTGGAAACACCATATATTTT

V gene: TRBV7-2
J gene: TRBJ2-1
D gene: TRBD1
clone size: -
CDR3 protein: CASSTRTGGNEQFF
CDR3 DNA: TGTGCCAGCAGCACACGGACAGGGGGCAATGAGCAGTTCTTC

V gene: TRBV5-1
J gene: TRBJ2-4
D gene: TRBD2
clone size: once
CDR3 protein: CASSLGGGNIQYF
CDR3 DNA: TGCGCCAGCAGCTTGGGCGGGGGAAACATTCAGTACTTC

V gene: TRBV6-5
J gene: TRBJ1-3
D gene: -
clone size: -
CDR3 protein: CASSGLGNTIYF
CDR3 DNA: TGTGCCAGCAGCGGACTGGGAAACACCATATATTTT

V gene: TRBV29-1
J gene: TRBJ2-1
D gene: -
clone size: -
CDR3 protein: CSVLSPRSYNEQFF
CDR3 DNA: TGCAGCGTCCTATCCCCAAGGTCCTACAATGAGCAGTTCTTC

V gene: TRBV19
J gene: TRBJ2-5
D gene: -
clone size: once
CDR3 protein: CASSTADQETQYF
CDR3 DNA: TGTGCCAGTAGTACGGCGGACCAAGAGACCCAGTACTTC

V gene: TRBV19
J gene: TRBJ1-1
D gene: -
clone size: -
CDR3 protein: CASSIGTRGRNTEAFF
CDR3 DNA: TGTGCCAGTAGTATTGGGACACGGGGGAGGAACACTGAAGCTTTCTTT

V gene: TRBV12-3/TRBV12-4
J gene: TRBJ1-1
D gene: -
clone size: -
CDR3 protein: CASSLLENTEAFF
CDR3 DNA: TGTGCCAGCAGTTTATTGGAGAACACTGAAGCTTTCTTT

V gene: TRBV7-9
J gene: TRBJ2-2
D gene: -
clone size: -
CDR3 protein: CASSFAGSSNTGELFF
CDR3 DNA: TGTGCCAGCAGCTTCGCCGGGAGTTCGAACACCGGGGAGCTGTTTTTT

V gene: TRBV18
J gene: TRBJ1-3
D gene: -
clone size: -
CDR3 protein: CASSPDSRSGNTIYF
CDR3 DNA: TGTGCCAGCTCACCAGACAGCCGCTCTGGAAACACCATATATTTT